Following are 20 T cell receptor beta chains from one sample sequenced in a study of T cells after posttransplantation cyclophosphamide. The data were produced by immunoSEQ multiplex PCR, yet TCRdb's version contains in-frame clones alone and is incomplete. The sample has 8,000 to 10,000 clones, none seen only once. Cyclophosphamide on days +3 and +4 followed busulfan-fludarabine conditioning and a marrow graft. This specimen consisted of PBMCs, obtained approximately 330 days after allogeneic stem cell transplant with posttransplant cyclophosphamide. Receptors were obtained from a male patient aged 45 to 59 who received an allogeneic stem cell transplant from a related donor and was CMV-positive. Part of the T cell pool may stem from the graft donor.

This clone was observed many times. V gene TRBV9 combines with J gene TRBJ2-5, with 8 bases aligning to TRBD1. V trimming: 2 bases; J trimming: 5 bases; junction bases outside the gene matches: 5. The CDR3 runs to 14 residues. Germline V gene data show CDR1 as SGDLS and CDR2 as YYNGEE. CDR3: CASSVQGAVETQYF. CDR3 in DNA: TGTGCCAGCAGCGTCCAGGGGGCGGTGGAGACCCAGTACTTC. Full variable domain (missing parts from reference TRBV9 and TRBJ2-5): DSGVTQTPKHLITATGQRVTLRCSPRSGDLSVYWYQQSLDQGLQFLIQYYNGEERAKGNILERFSAQQFPDLHSELNLSSLELGDSALYFCASSVQGAVETQYFGPGTRLLVL.

This clone was observed many times. The V and J genes are TRBV10-2 and TRBJ2-3; 7 bases align to TRBD2. Looked up from germline, CDR1 is WSHSY and CDR2 is SAAADI. V was pared by 5 bases and J by 0 bases, with 5 bases of the junction left unmatched. The CDR3 covers 15 residues. The chain's CDR3 is CASSLRGRSTDTQYF. The CDR3 DNA reads TGCGCCAGCAGTTTACGCGGGAGAAGCACAGATACGCAGTATTTT.

In its sample, this clone was seen many times. The chain couples TRBV27 to TRBJ1-5; D remains ambiguous. Trimming removed 2 bases at V and 7 bases at J, with 12 bases between. Looked up from germline, CDR1 is MNHEY and CDR2 is SMNVEV (reference sequence). The CDR3 length is 14 residues. The CDR3 spells CASSLKAAGQPQHF. The CDR3 region has the DNA TGTGCCAGCAGTTTAAAGGCTGCCGGGCAGCCCCAGCATTTT.

This clone came up many times. The chain uses TRBV15 and TRBJ2-3; no clear D. Germline V gene data show CDR1 as LNHNV and CDR2 as YYDKDF (reference sequence). The CDR3 contains 15 residues. Trimming stripped 1 base from V and 0 bases from J, with 8 bases between. This chain's CDR3 is CATSRGGASTDTQYF. CDR3 nucleotides: TGTGCCACCAGCAGAGGAGGTGCTAGCACAGATACGCAGTATTTT.

This clone came up many times. V usage is TRBV10-1 and J usage is TRBJ2-1; 7 nucleotides agree with TRBD2. The CDR3 is made up of 19 amino acids. Trimming cost V 2 bases and J 0 bases; bases outside gene matches: 13. Looked up from germline, CDR1 is WNHNN and CDR2 is SYGVQD (reference sequence). CDR3 amino acids: CASSETTAGYLSSYNEQFF. CDR3 DNA: TGCGCCAGCAGTGAGACGACAGCGGGGTACCTCAGCTCCTACAATGAGCAGTTCTTC.

This clone has ten or more counts. The gene calls are TRBV6-1 and TRBJ1-1; 9 positions match TRBD1. The CDR3 loop spans 14 amino acids. Germline CDR1 reads MNHNS; CDR2 reads SASEGT. J was trimmed by 1 base and V by 6 bases; bases with no gene match: 3. The chain's CDR3 is CASRSDRGNTEAFF. The DNA of the CDR3 is TGTGCCAGCAGGTCGGACAGGGGGAACACTGAAGCTTTCTTT.

In its sample, this clone was seen many times. The J gene is TRBJ1-5, the V gene TRBV19, with D possibly being TRBD1 (5 bases). There are 14 residues in the CDR3. Germline V gene lookup returns CDR1 LNHDA and CDR2 SQIVND (reference sequence). Between the trimmed V and J ends, which lost 9 bases and 1 base, there was a span of 13 bases. CDR3 loop: CASVGRVSNQPQHF. The CDR3 DNA follows: TGTGCCAGCGTCGGCAGGGTAAGCAATCAGCCCCAGCATTTT.

This clone was recorded at least ten times. The rearrangement links TRBV5-1 to TRBJ2-3, with TRBD2 identical over 7 bases. The CDR3 loop spans 15 amino acids. Germline loops: CDR1 SGHRS, CDR2 YFSETQ. V lost 4 bases and J lost 2; bases outside the gene matches: 7. This chain's CDR3 is CASSIATSTTDTQYF. The CDR3 DNA reads TGCGCCAGCAGCATTGCGACTAGCACCACAGATACGCAGTATTTT.

In its sample, this clone was seen many times. The chain joins TRBV11-3 to TRBJ2-7; 8 bases agree with TRBD1. V gave up 3 bases and J gave up 2 bases; unmatched junction bases: 6. The length of the CDR3 is 15 residues. The germline gives CDR1 SGHNT, CDR2 YENEEA. Here the CDR3 DNA reads TGTGCCAGCAGCTTCATGACAGGGGAGACCTACGAGCAGTACTTC. Translating gives CASSFMTGETYEQYF.

This clone is judged medium-sized (0.01 to 0.1%). The chain links TRBV7-2 to TRBJ2-1; 9 bases map to TRBD2. Germline values: CDR1 SGHTA, CDR2 FQGNSA. This CDR3 comprises 16 residues. Trimming removed 5 bases from V and 7 bases from J; junction bases left unmatched: 12. CDR3 amino acids: CASSQKALAGLNEQFF. The CDR3 coding sequence is TGTGCCAGCAGCCAGAAGGCCCTAGCGGGGTTGAATGAGCAGTTCTTC. The full variable domain, with the rest looked up from reference TRBV7-2 and TRBJ2-1, is GAGVSQSPSNKVTEKGKDVELRCDPISGHTALYWYRQSLGQGLEFLIYFQGNSAPDKSGLPSDRFSAERTGGSVSTLTIQRTQQEDSAVYLCASSQKALAGLNEQFFGPGTRLTVL.

The table lists this clone with many counts. This chain joins TRBV5-1 and TRBJ1-1; unclear D gene. The V end was cut by 4 bases, the J end by 1 base, with 11 bases between. In germline, CDR1 is SGHRS, CDR2 YFSETQ. The CDR3 is made up of 14 amino acids. CDR3 in amino acids: CASSTNSGNTEAFF. In DNA, the CDR3 is TGCGCCAGCAGCACTAACTCGGGGAACACTGAAGCTTTCTTT.

This clone was counted ten times or more. V is TRBV6-5 and J is TRBJ1-5, with 8 nucleotides matching TRBD1. Germline-derived CDR1 and CDR2 are MNHEY and SVGAGI. V lost 6 bases, J lost 7 bases, and 11 bases stayed unmatched. The CDR3 runs to 15 residues. The CDR3 DNA sequence: TGTGCCAGCAGCCACCGGACAGGGCCTGGGCAGCCCCAGCATTTT. Residues: CASSHRTGPGQPQHF.

This clone was observed at least ten times. This chain uses TRBV18 with TRBJ1-2; D perhaps matches TRBD1 (5 bases). V was clipped by 3 bases and J by 4 bases, with 15 bases between them. Germline values: CDR1 KGHSH, CDR2 LQKENI. The CDR3 is 15 amino acids. The CDR3 protein is CASSPQVQAFYGYTF. The DNA for the CDR3 is TGTGCCAGCTCACCGCAAGTACAGGCGTTCTATGGCTACACCTTC.

This clone has a count of ten or more. This chain joins TRBV5-6 and TRBJ2-3, with 10 bases that match TRBD2. J gave up 7 bases and V 4 bases, and 12 bases lay outside the gene matches. The CDR3 is 16 residues long. Germline V lookup: CDR1 SGHDT, CDR2 YYEEEE. The CDR3 loop is CASSAGSAGGFNTQYF. As DNA, the CDR3 is TGTGCCAGCAGCGCAGGGTCAGCGGGGGGGTTCAATACGCAGTATTTT.

This clone was recorded at least ten times. V is TRBV14 and J is TRBJ2-1; 9 nucleotides align to TRBD1. Unmatched junction bases numbered 1, after V lost 4 bases and J lost 6 bases. This CDR3 contains 13 residues. Germline CDR1 SGHDN, CDR2 FVKESK. This chain's CDR3 is CASSPTGGNEQFF. For the CDR3, the DNA is TGTGCCAGCAGCCCGACAGGGGGCAATGAGCAGTTCTTC.

The table lists this clone with many counts. For the CDR3, the DNA is TGTGCCAGCAGCCCGAGGACTTCTCTCGATGAGCAGTTCTTC. It specifies CASSPRTSLDEQFF. The chain couples TRBV7-9 to TRBJ2-1; D perhaps matches TRBD2 (5 bases). CDR1 and CDR2 (germline): SEHNR, FQNEAQ (reference sequence). V lost 5 bases and J 8 bases, leaving 16 bases between the germline ends. This CDR3 is built from 14 residues.

This clone came up many times. This chain links TRBV5-6 with TRBJ1-5; 8 bases fit TRBD1. The V gene end was trimmed by 5 bases and the J gene end by 2 bases; junction bases not matched to a gene: 9. Germline-derived CDR1 and CDR2 are SGHDT and YYEEEE. CDR3 length equals 16 residues. The DNA for the CDR3 is TGTGCCAGCAGTCGGACAGGGCCGTGGGGCAATCAGCCCCAGCATTTT. This translates into CASSRTGPWGNQPQHF.

Ten or more counts support this clone. The J gene is TRBJ1-1, the V gene TRBV7-6; D is unresolved. Trimming removed 2 bases from V and 0 bases from J, with 7 bases in between. Germline V lookup: CDR1 SGHVS, CDR2 FNYEAQ. CDR3 length: 14 residues. The CDR3 reads CASSLRGLNTEAFF. CDR3 coding DNA: TGTGCCAGCAGCTTAAGAGGGTTGAACACTGAAGCTTTCTTT.

This clone was observed at least ten times. The V call is TRBV10-3, the J call TRBJ2-7, with D possibly matching TRBD1 (6 bases). The V gene lost 0 bases and the J gene lost 0 bases, with 15 bases spanning the gap. The CDR3 is 17 amino acids. Germline lookup yields CDR1 ENHRY and CDR2 SYGVKD. The CDR3 sequence is CAISESDTGTFSYEQYF. As DNA, the CDR3 is TGTGCCATCAGTGAGTCTGATACCGGGACATTCTCCTACGAGCAGTACTTC.

This clone was observed at least ten times. The gene calls are TRBV19 and TRBJ2-5; 7 bases fit TRBD2. The CDR3 has 13 residues. J was trimmed by 7 bases and V by 8 bases; bases with no gene match: 10. Germline CDR1 reads LNHDA; CDR2 reads SQIVND (reference sequence). Here the CDR3 reads CASRGDLAATQYF. As DNA, the CDR3 is TGTGCCAGTCGCGGGGATCTAGCGGCGACCCAGTACTTC.